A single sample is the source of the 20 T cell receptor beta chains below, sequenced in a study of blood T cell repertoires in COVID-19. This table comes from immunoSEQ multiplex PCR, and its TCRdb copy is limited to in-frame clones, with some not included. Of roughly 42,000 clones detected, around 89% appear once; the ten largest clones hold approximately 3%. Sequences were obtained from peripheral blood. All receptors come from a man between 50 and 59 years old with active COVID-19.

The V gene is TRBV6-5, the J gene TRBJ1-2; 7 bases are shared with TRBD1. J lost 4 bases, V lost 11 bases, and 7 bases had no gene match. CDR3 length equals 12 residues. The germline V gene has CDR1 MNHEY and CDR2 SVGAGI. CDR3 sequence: CAAGDSFYGYTF. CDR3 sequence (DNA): TGTGCCGCAGGGGACAGCTTCTATGGCTACACCTTC.

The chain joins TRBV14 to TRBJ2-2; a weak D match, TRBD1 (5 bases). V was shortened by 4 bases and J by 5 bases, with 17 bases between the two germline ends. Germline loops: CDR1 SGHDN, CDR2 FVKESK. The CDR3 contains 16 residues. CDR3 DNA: TGTGCCAGCAGCCCGAATGTCAGGGTGCGGACCGGGGAGCTGTTTTTT. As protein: CASSPNVRVRTGELFF.

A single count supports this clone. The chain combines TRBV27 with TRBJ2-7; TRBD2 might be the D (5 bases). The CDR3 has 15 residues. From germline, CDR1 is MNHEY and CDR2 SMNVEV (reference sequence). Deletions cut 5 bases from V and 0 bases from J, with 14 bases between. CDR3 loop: CASSPNSGLSYEQYF. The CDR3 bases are TGTGCCAGCAGTCCCAACAGTGGACTCTCCTACGAGCAGTACTTC.

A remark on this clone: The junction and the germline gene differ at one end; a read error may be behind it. The CDR3 protein is CASSHSSTQGNQPQHF. In DNA form, the CDR3 reads TGTGCCAGCAGTCACTCGTCGACACAGGGCAATCAGCCCCAGCATTTT. J is TRBJ1-5 and V is TRBV6-5, with D tentatively TRBD1 (5 bases). CDR3 size: 16 residues. The germline CDR1 and CDR2 sequences are MNHEY and SVGAGI.

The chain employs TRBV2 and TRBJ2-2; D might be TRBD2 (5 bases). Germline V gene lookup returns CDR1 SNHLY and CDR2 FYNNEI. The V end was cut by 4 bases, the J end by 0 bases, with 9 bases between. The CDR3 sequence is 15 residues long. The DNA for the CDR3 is TGTGCCAGCAGTGTGAAGCGGACGAACACCGGGGAGCTGTTTTTT. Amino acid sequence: CASSVKRTNTGELFF.

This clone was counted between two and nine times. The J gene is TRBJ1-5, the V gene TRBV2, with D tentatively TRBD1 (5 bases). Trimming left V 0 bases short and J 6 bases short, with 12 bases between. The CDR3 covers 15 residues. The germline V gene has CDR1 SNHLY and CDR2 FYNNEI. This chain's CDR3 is CASSEARGRVQPQHF. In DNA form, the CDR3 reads TGTGCCAGCAGTGAAGCCCGTGGCAGGGTTCAGCCCCAGCATTTT.

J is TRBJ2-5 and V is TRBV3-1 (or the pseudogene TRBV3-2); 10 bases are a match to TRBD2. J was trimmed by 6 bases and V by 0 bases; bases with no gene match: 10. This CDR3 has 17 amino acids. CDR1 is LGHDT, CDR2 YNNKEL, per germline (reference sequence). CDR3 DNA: TGTGCCAGCAGCCAAGACCAGCGGGGGGGCCTTATAAAGACCCAGTACTTC. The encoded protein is CASSQDQRGGLIKTQYF.

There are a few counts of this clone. The CDR3 region has the DNA TGTGCCAGCGCAGGAACGCGGGGCTCAGGAGGCACCATATATTTT. The encoded protein is CASAGTRGSGGTIYF. V and J are TRBV14 and TRBJ1-3; tentative D call: TRBD1 (5 bases). This CDR3 has 15 amino acids. Germline V gene data show CDR1 as SGHDN and CDR2 as FVKESK. V lost 8 bases, J lost 9 bases, and 23 bases lay in between.

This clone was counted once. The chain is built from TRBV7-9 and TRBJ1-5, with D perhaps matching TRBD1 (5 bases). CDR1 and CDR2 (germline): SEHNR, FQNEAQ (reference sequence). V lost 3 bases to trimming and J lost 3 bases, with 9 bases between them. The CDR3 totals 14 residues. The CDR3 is CASSLGDYNQPQHF. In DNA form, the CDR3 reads TGTGCCAGCAGCTTGGGGGACTACAATCAGCCCCAGCATTTT.

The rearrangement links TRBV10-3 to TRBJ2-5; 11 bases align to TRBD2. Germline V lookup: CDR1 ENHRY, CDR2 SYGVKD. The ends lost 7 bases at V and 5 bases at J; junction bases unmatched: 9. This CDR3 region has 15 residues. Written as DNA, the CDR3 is TGTGCCATCACTCCTAGCGGGGGGAACATGGAGACCCAGTACTTC. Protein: CAITPSGGNMETQYF.

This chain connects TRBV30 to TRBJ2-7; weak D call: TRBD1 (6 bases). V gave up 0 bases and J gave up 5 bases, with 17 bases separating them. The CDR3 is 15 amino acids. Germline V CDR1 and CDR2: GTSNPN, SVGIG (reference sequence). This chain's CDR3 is CAWSVYRQGSHEQYF. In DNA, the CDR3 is TGTGCCTGGAGTGTGTATCGGCAGGGGTCCCACGAGCAGTACTTC.

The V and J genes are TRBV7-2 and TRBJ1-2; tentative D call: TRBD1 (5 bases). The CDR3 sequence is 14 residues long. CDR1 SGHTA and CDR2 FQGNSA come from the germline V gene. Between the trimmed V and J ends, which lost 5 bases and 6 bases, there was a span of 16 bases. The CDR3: CASSVRGQGNGYTF. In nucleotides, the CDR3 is TGTGCCAGCAGCGTACGTGGTCAGGGAAATGGCTACACCTTC.

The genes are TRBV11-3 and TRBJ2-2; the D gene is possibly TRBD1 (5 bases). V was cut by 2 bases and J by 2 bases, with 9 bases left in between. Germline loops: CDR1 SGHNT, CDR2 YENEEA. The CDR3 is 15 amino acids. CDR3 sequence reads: CASSLRGSNTGELFF. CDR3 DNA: TGTGCCAGCAGCTTAAGGGGTTCCAACACCGGGGAGCTGTTTTTT.

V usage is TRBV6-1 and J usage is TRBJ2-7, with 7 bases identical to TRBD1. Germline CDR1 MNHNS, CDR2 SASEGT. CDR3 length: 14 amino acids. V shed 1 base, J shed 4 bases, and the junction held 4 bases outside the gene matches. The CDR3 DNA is TGTGCCAGCAGTGAAGGGCCAGGGGGATACGAGCAGTACTTC. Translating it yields CASSEGPGGYEQYF.

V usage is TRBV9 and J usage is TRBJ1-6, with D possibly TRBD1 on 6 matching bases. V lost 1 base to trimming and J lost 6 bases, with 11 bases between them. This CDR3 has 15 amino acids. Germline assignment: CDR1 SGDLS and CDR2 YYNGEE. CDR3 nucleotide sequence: TGTGCCAGCAGCGTAAGGGGGGGCCCTAATTCACCCCTCCACTTT. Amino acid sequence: CASSVRGGPNSPLHF.

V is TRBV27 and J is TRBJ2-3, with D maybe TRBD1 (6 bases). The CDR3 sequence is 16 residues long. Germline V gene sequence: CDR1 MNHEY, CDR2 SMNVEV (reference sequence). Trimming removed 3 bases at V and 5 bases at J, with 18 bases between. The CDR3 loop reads CASSLSLPGAIDTQYF. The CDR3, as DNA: TGTGCCAGCAGTTTGTCCCTTCCAGGGGCGATAGATACGCAGTATTTT.

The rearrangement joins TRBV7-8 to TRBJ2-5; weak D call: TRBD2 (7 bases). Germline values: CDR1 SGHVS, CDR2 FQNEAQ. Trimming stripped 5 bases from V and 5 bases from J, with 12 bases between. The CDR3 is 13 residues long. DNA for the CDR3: TGTGCCAGCAGCCGGGGGGCGGGTGAGACCCAGTACTTC. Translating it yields CASSRGAGETQYF. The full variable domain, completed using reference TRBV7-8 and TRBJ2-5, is GAGVSQSPRYKVAKRGQDVALRCDPISGHVSLFWYQQALGQGPEFLTYFQNEAQLDKSGLPSDRFFAERPEGSVSTLKIQRTQQEDSAVYLCASSRGAGETQYFGPGTRLLVL.

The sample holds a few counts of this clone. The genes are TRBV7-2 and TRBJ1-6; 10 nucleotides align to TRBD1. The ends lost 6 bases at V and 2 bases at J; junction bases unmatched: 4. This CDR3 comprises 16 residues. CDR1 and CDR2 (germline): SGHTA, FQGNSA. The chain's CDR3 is CASRTTGGAYNSPLHF. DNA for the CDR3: TGTGCCAGCAGAACGACAGGGGGCGCCTATAATTCACCCCTCCACTTT.

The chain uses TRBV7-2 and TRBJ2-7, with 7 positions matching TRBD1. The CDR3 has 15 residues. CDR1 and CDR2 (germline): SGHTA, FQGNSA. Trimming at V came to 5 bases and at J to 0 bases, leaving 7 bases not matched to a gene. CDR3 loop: CASSPRQGYSYEQYF. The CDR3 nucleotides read TGTGCCAGCAGCCCCCGACAGGGTTACTCCTACGAGCAGTACTTC.

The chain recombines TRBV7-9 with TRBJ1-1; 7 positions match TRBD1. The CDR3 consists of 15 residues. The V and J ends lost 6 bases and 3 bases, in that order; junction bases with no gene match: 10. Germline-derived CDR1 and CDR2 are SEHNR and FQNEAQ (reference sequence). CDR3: CASSLPTGWDTEAFF. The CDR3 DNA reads TGTGCCAGCAGTCTCCCGACAGGGTGGGACACTGAAGCTTTCTTT.